This T cell receptor beta chain was sequenced in a study of blood T cell repertoires in COVID-19. Study overall: COVID-19 samples collected from the United States, Italy and Spain covered acute and convalescent phases. T cells, B-cell-depleted T cells, or PBMCs supplied cDNA or gDNA.

This clone came up once. Per germline, CDR1 MNHEY and CDR2 SMNVEV (reference sequence). V lost 6 bases to trimming and J lost 0 bases, with 8 bases between them. This CDR3 contains 13 residues. Under the authors' procedure: The assay estimated nucleated cells by amplifying reference gene primers. Measured with immunoSEQ multiplex PCR; TCRdb has only the in-frame clones, and not every one. V, J and clone size derive from that table, while D and trimming were established from the DNA sequence. Here the sample spans around 400,000 clones, 89% being singletons. Input material: peripheral blood. This sequence originates from a man aged 35-49 years with acute or convalescent COVID-19. The chain joins TRBV27 to TRBJ2-5, with D possibly matching TRBD2 (6 bases). In nucleotides, the CDR3 is TGTGCCAGCAGGGAGGGAAACCAAGAGACCCAGTACTTC. This sequence encodes CASREGNQETQYF.